These 21 T cell receptor beta chains came from one sample sequenced in a study of blood T cells in healthy people across ages (dated by TCRdb to the mid-2010s). The library was obtained by 5' RACE. The data were produced on an Illumina HiSeq 2500. A second PCR of about 6 to 11 cycles was performed with a sample-barcoded 5' primer and a J-beta primer mix. Clones were called with MiXCR by TCRdb after fastp trimmed the public reads at Q25, and only in-frame beta chains were retained. Rows with a matching CDR3 protein are joined into one entry that keeps the most common DNA and genes. The sample table records some 900,000 distinct CDR3 sequences; about 28% of these occur just once. The leading ten clones occupy roughly 17% of the sample. The specimen sequenced was blood. These TCRs come from an elderly woman in good health.

A few counts support this clonotype. This rearrangement joins TRBV18 to TRBJ2-7, with D maybe TRBD1 (6 bases). Trimming took off 3 bases at V and 6 bases at J, with 12 bases between the two ends. Germline CDR1 is KGHSH and CDR2 is LQKENI. The CDR3 is 13 residues long. CDR3 sequence (DNA): TGTGCCAGCTCACCTGGGGGCCTCCCCGAGCAGTACTTC. This gives the protein CASSPGGLPEQYF.

This clonotype has a count of ten or more. This rearrangement joins TRBV12-3 or TRBV12-4 to TRBJ1-1; TRBD1 might be the D (6 bases). CDR3 length: 13 residues. With 6 bases removed from V and 4 bases from J, the gap between germline ends came to 12 bases. CDR3 protein: CASRSTGSTEAFF. In DNA form, the CDR3 reads TGTGCCAGCAGGTCTACAGGGAGCACTGAAGCTTTCTTT.

This clonotype occurred a few times. The chain links TRBV12-3 or TRBV12-4 to TRBJ1-1; 9 nucleotides align to TRBD1. This CDR3 is 16 amino acids long. Trimming removed 1 base from V and 0 bases from J; junction bases left unmatched: 3. CDR3 nucleotides: TGTGCCAGCAGTTTAGGGGACAGGGAAGTGAACACTGAAGCTTTCTTT. It encodes CASSLGDREVNTEAFF.

This clonotype came up many times. CDR3: CASSLTAGRAQYF. In DNA form, the CDR3 reads TGTGCCAGCAGTTTAACAGCAGGCCGGGCGCAGTATTTT. The chain joins TRBV12-3 or TRBV12-4 to TRBJ2-3; D is uncertain. The length of the CDR3 is 13 residues. The V and J ends lost 2 bases and 10 bases respectively, with 13 bases between them.

V gene TRBV6-2 or TRBV6-3 combines with J gene TRBJ2-5, with 7 positions matching TRBD2. This CDR3 is built from 15 residues. From germline, CDR1 is MNHEY and CDR2 SVGEGT. The junction had 8 bases not matched to a gene; V was cut back by 2 bases and J by 5 bases. The CDR3 is CASSYGTNLPETQYF. For the CDR3, the DNA is TGTGCCAGCAGTTACGGGACTAACCTCCCCGAGACCCAGTACTTC.

This clonotype was seen only a few times. V gene TRBV7-2 combines with J gene TRBJ1-1, with 7 bases fitting TRBD1. Germline-derived CDR1 and CDR2 are SGHTA and FQGNSA. The CDR3 sequence is 13 residues long. V shed 7 bases and J 5 bases; nucleotides not matched to a gene: 7. In DNA form, the CDR3 reads TGTGCCAGCACCTCCCGACAGGGAACTGAAGCTTTCTTT. Translating gives CASTSRQGTEAFF. The whole variable domain, filled in from reference TRBV7-2 and TRBJ1-1, reads GAGVSQSPSNKVTEKGKDVELRCDPISGHTALYWYRQSLGQGLEFLIYFQGNSAPDKSGLPSDRFSAERTGGSVSTLTIQRTQQEDSAVYLCASTSRQGTEAFFGQGTRLTVV.

This clonotype was counted only a few times. V is TRBV30 and J is TRBJ2-3, with 11 positions matching TRBD2. The CDR3 has 16 amino acids. Germline loops: CDR1 GTSNPN, CDR2 SVGIG (reference sequence). V shed 2 bases and J 10 bases; nucleotides not matched to a gene: 14. The CDR3 sequence is CAWSPSGTSGRRAQYF. DNA for the CDR3: TGTGCCTGGAGTCCTTCCGGGACTAGCGGTCGGAGAGCGCAGTATTTT.

This clonotype was picked up a small number of times. A read error may explain this, as a much larger clone is one base away. The V call is TRBV7-2, the J call TRBJ1-2; 8 nucleotides match TRBD1. Germline V gene data show CDR1 as SGHTA and CDR2 as FQGNSA. J was trimmed by 10 bases and V by 4 bases; bases with no gene match: 11. The CDR3 has 14 amino acids. CDR3 bases: TGTGCCAGCAGCTCCCGTAGACAGGGGTCTGACTACACCTTC. Translated: CASSSRRQGSDYTF. Looking up the rest from reference TRBV7-2 and TRBJ1-2 gives the full variable domain: GAGVSQSPSNKVTEKGKDVELRCDPISGHTALYWYRQSLGQGLEFLIYFQGNSAPDKSGLPSDRFSAERTGGSVSTLTIQRTQQEDSAVYLCASSSRRQGSDYTFGSGTRLTVV.

This chain links TRBV7-2 with TRBJ2-5, with 9 bases identical to TRBD2. Germline CDR1 is SGHTA and CDR2 is FQGNSA. This CDR3 contains 14 residues. The V gene end was trimmed by 4 bases and the J gene end by 3 bases; junction bases not matched to a gene: 3. The CDR3 DNA follows: TGTGCCAGCAGCTGTGCGGGGGGGGAAGAGACCCAGTACTTC. It codes for CASSCAGGEETQYF.

This clonotype was counted a few times. The rearrangement joins TRBV12-3 or TRBV12-4 to TRBJ1-4; the D gene is possibly TRBD1 (6 bases). The V end was cut by 1 base, the J end by 11 bases, with 11 bases between. The CDR3 loop spans 13 amino acids. CDR3 DNA sequence: TGTGCCAGCAGTTTAGGGGGGGCAGGGAAACTGTTTTTT. This sequence encodes CASSLGGAGKLFF.

The chain combines TRBV10-3 with TRBJ1-1; D remains ambiguous. This CDR3 region has 14 residues. Germline V CDR1 and CDR2: ENHRY, SYGVKD. V lost 6 bases to trimming and J lost 0 bases, with 11 bases between them. The CDR3 region is CAIRDYSMNTEAFF. The DNA for the CDR3 is TGTGCCATCAGGGACTACTCAATGAACACTGAAGCTTTCTTT.

This clonotype occurred many times. The chain combines TRBV18 with TRBJ2-7; D uncertain. Between the trimmed V and J ends, which lost 4 bases and 2 bases, there was a span of 21 bases. The V gene's germline CDR1 is KGHSH and CDR2 LQKENI. The CDR3 has 17 amino acids. The CDR3 bases are TGTGCCAGCTCACTCCAGACCAGAAGGGCGTCCGCCTACGAGCAGTACTTC. Translation gives CASSLQTRRASAYEQYF. The whole variable domain, filled in from reference TRBV18 and TRBJ2-7, reads NAGVMQNPRHLVRRRGQEARLRCSPMKGHSHVYWYRQLPEEGLKFMVYLQKENIIDESGMPKERFSAEFPKEGPSILRIQQVVRGDSAAYFCASSLQTRRASAYEQYFGPGTRLTVT.

V gene TRBV6-1 combines with J gene TRBJ2-5; D not certain. The CDR3 runs to 14 residues. Between the trimmed V and J ends, which lost 2 bases and 3 bases, there was a span of 10 bases. Germline V CDR1 and CDR2: MNHNS, SASEGT. The DNA of the CDR3 is TGTGCCAGCAGTGAATCTGGGGTGAAAGAGACCCAGTACTTC. Protein product: CASSESGVKETQYF.

This clonotype has a count of ten or more. V is TRBV11-1 and J is TRBJ2-1, with 7 nucleotides matching TRBD1. V lost 3 bases to trimming and J lost 4 bases; unmatched junction nucleotides: 3. The CDR3 runs to 14 residues. CDR1 is SGHAT and CDR2 is FQDESV in the germline V gene (reference sequence). In DNA form, the CDR3 reads TGTGCCAGCAGCTTTGGGACAGTTTACAATGAGCAGTTCTTC. Translating it yields CASSFGTVYNEQFF.

This chain links TRBV7-2 with TRBJ2-5, with D tentatively TRBD1 (6 bases). This CDR3 spans 13 amino acids. Looked up from germline, CDR1 is SGHTA and CDR2 is FQGNSA. Trimming left V 5 bases short and J 5 bases short, with 12 bases between. DNA of the CDR3: TGTACCAGCAGCCAGGGGTCCCGGGAGACCCAGTACTTC. It translates to CTSSQGSRETQYF.

This clonotype came up once. A much larger clone differs by one base, so this may be a read error. V and J are TRBV20-1 and TRBJ1-1; D remains unclear. Germline V gene data show CDR1 as DFQATT and CDR2 as SNEGSKA (reference sequence). This CDR3 is 12 amino acids long. The CDR3 here is CSASPLNSEAFF. The CDR3 DNA follows: TGCAGTGCTTCACCACTGAACTCTGAAGCTTTCTTT.

This clonotype was detected many times. The genes are TRBV13 and TRBJ2-1, with TRBD1 identical over 8 bases. Per germline, CDR1 PRHDT and CDR2 FYEKMQ (reference sequence). V trimming: 1 base; J trimming: 8 bases; junction bases outside the gene matches: 1. CDR3 length: 13 residues. The CDR3 loop reads CASSLAGGHEQFF. The CDR3 nucleotides read TGTGCCAGCAGCTTAGCAGGGGGCCATGAGCAGTTCTTC.

This chain uses TRBV11-2 with TRBJ2-3; 7 nucleotides match TRBD2. Germline V gives CDR1 SGHAT, CDR2 FQNNGV. V gave up 2 bases and J gave up 5 bases; unmatched junction bases: 7. CDR3 length equals 15 residues. The CDR3 reads CASSLSGAGIDTQYF. The CDR3 coding sequence is TGTGCCAGCAGCTTAAGCGGGGCCGGAATAGATACGCAGTATTTT.

This clonotype was seen a handful of times. The V call is TRBV19, the J call TRBJ2-1, with a weak D call TRBD2 (6 bases). With 6 bases removed from V and 3 bases from J, the gap between germline ends came to 12 bases. The CDR3 runs to 14 residues. Germline lookup yields CDR1 LNHDA and CDR2 SQIVND (reference sequence). As DNA, the CDR3 is TGTGCCAGTAGGGAGGGCCAGAGCTACAATGAGCAGTTCTTC. Encoded protein: CASREGQSYNEQFF.

This clonotype was detected only a few times. The chain has TRBV7-9 and TRBJ1-6; D is unresolved. The CDR3 contains 17 residues. V was clipped by 5 bases and J by 1 base, with 15 bases between them. Germline assignment: CDR1 SEHNR and CDR2 FQNEAQ (reference sequence). Here the CDR3 DNA reads TGTGCCAGCAGCCTCCGGTCCCTAGAATCCTATAATTCACCCCTCCACTTT. As protein: CASSLRSLESYNSPLHF.

This clonotype has ten or more counts. CDR3 protein: CASTERGGTDTQYF. In DNA, the CDR3 is TGTGCCAGCACCGAGCGGGGGGGCACAGATACGCAGTATTTT. The chain is built from TRBV3-1 and TRBJ2-3; TRBD2 matches at 9 bases. The CDR3 length is 14 residues. Per germline, CDR1 LGHDT and CDR2 YNNKEL (reference sequence). V shed 7 bases, J shed 1 base, and the junction held 3 bases outside the gene matches.